Listed below are T cell receptor beta chains from one sample, sequenced in a study of blood T cell repertoires in COVID-19. The protocol was immunoSEQ multiplex PCR, while the TCRdb copy is restricted to in-frame clones and leaves out a portion. The data contain hundreds of thousands of clones, 70% to 90% of them singletons. Sequencing used peripheral blood. The receptors stem from a woman aged 70-85 years with COVID-19, enrolled during active disease. The CDR3 runs from the conserved cysteine through the conserved F or W. Each record gives: V gene, D gene, clone size, J gene, CDR3 DNA, CDR3 protein. The D gene is left open where the match is weak. Clone size appears in some rows only: once, few, many, or a class for an expanded clone.

V: TRBV29-1
D: TRBD1
size: -
J: TRBJ2-5
DNA: TGCAGCGTTGTACAGGGGGGTCGGGAGACCCAGTACTTC
CDR3: CSVVQGGRETQYF

V: TRBV2
D: -
size: -
J: TRBJ2-7
DNA: TGTGCCAGCAGTCTACAGGGTTTTGGGGACGAGCAGTACTTC
CDR3: CASSLQGFGDEQYF

V: TRBV7-9
D: TRBD2
size: -
J: TRBJ2-2
DNA: TGTGCCAGCAGCTGGGGCGGGGGGACGGCGAACACCGGGGAGCTGTTTTTT
CDR3: CASSWGGGTANTGELFF

V: TRBV3-1/TRBV3-2
D: -
size: -
J: TRBJ2-4
DNA: TGTGCCAGCAGCCAATCTTTTTACTTCCCGCCGGGGGCCAAAAACATTCAGTACTTC
CDR3: CASSQSFYFPPGAKNIQYF

V: TRBV2
D: -
size: -
J: TRBJ1-1
DNA: TGTGCCAGCAAGGTAGGACAACAGAACACTGAAGCTTTCTTT
CDR3: CASKVGQQNTEAFF

V: TRBV5-4
D: -
size: -
J: TRBJ1-4
DNA: TGTGCCAGCAGCTTGGCCACGGGGACTTTTAATGAAAAACTGTTTTTT
CDR3: CASSLATGTFNEKLFF

V: TRBV4-1
D: TRBD2
size: once
J: TRBJ2-3
DNA: TGCGCCAGCAGCCAAGCTCCGGGGGGGTTCACAGATACGCAGTATTTT
CDR3: CASSQAPGGFTDTQYF

V: TRBV4-1
D: -
size: -
J: TRBJ2-3
DNA: TGCGCCAGCAGCCAGGAAGGGACTCACTCCGATACGCAGTATTTT
CDR3: CASSQEGTHSDTQYF

V: TRBV7-9
D: TRBD1
size: -
J: TRBJ1-1
DNA: TGTGCCAGCAGCCGTACAGGGGAGCCTGAAGCTTTCTTT
CDR3: CASSRTGEPEAFF

V: TRBV7-8
D: TRBD1
size: -
J: TRBJ1-2
DNA: TGTGCCAGCAGCTTAAGGGACAGGGGGTTTGGCTACACCTTC
CDR3: CASSLRDRGFGYTF

V: TRBV6-5
D: TRBD1
size: -
J: TRBJ1-1
DNA: TGTGCCAGCGGGGGACAGGCCGGCACTGAAGCTTTCTTT
CDR3: CASGGQAGTEAFF

V: TRBV30
D: -
size: -
J: TRBJ2-3
DNA: TGTGCCTGGAGTGTGGGGGCCAGAGGCGGTACGCAGTATTTT
CDR3: CAWSVGARGGTQYF

V: TRBV6-5
D: TRBD1
size: -
J: TRBJ2-7
DNA: TGTGCCAGCAGCTCGTTGGCGACAGGGGCCTACGAGCAGTACTTC
CDR3: CASSSLATGAYEQYF

V: TRBV6-2/TRBV6-3
D: -
size: -
J: TRBJ2-5
DNA: TGTGCCAGCAGTTACTCGCTAAGAAAAGAGACCCAGTACTTC
CDR3: CASSYSLRKETQYF

V: TRBV5-6
D: -
size: once
J: TRBJ1-1
DNA: TGTGCCAGCAGCTTGGTGTCAGGGTGGAACACTGAAGCTTTCTTT
CDR3: CASSLVSGWNTEAFF

V: TRBV27
D: -
size: -
J: TRBJ2-7
DNA: TGTGCCAGCAGTTTAGGTCAGGGTAGGTACGAGCAGTACTTC
CDR3: CASSLGQGRYEQYF